This TCR beta chain was captured by sequencing in a study of blood T cell repertoires in COVID-19. Sequenced by immunoSEQ multiplex PCR; TCRdb stores in-frame clones only, minus some. The sample contains over 55,000 clones, 70% to 85% of which appear only once. Germline lookup yields CDR1 SGHTA and CDR2 FQGNSA. The CDR3 has 15 amino acids. The germline V and J ends were trimmed by 3 bases and 6 bases, with 16 bases remaining between them. This clone has a single count. What was sequenced was peripheral blood. The chain uses TRBV7-2 and TRBJ2-3, with D possibly being TRBD2 (5 bases). The origin of this receptor is a woman between 65 and 79 years old with acute or convalescent COVID-19. The CDR3 nucleotides read TGTGCCAGCAGCTTCCAGCGAGGGTGGCCCGATACGCAGTATTTT. This translates into CASSFQRGWPDTQYF.